The 7 T cell receptor beta chains below come from one sample, sequenced in a study of blood T cell repertoires in COVID-19. Measured with immunoSEQ multiplex PCR; TCRdb has only the in-frame clones, and not every one. Among 350,000 or so clones listed, around four fifths were seen once. Sequenced sample: peripheral blood. Receptors were obtained from a man under 40 with active or convalescent COVID-19.

In regard to this clone: Other DNA sequences in the same sample also yield this CDR3. The chain has TRBV6-5 and TRBJ2-3; 10 positions agree with TRBD2. There are 15 residues in the CDR3. V lost 5 bases to trimming and J lost 1 base; unmatched junction nucleotides: 3. CDR1 is MNHEY and CDR2 is SVGAGI in the germline V gene. The CDR3 DNA follows: TGTGCCAGCAGTCCGCTAGCGGGAGGCACAGATACGCAGTATTTT. Translation: CASSPLAGGTDTQYF.

The gene calls are TRBV12-3 or TRBV12-4 and TRBJ1-2, with D perhaps matching TRBD1 (6 bases). The V gene lost 3 bases and the J gene lost 5 bases, with 10 bases spanning the gap. The CDR3 runs 13 residues. The CDR3 nucleotides are TGTGCCAGCAGTTTTGGGAGGGGGTATGGCTACACCTTC. Amino acids: CASSFGRGYGYTF.

The chain carries TRBV4-1 and TRBJ1-6; no clear D. The germline V gene encodes CDR1 MGHRA and CDR2 YSYEKL. Trimming cost V 0 bases and J 12 bases, with 9 bases left between them. CDR3 length: 13 amino acids. The CDR3 reads CASSQDRSKPLHF. The CDR3 DNA is TGCGCCAGCAGCCAAGATCGGAGTAAACCCCTCCACTTT.

Only a few counts were recorded for this clone. The gene calls are TRBV2 and TRBJ2-2; D might be TRBD1 (5 bases). This CDR3 has 15 residues. The V and J ends lost 3 bases and 7 bases respectively, with 15 bases between them. The V gene's germline CDR1 is SNHLY and CDR2 FYNNEI. Here the CDR3 reads CASSDQGRRDGELFF. CDR3 coding DNA: TGTGCCAGCAGTGATCAGGGTAGAAGGGACGGGGAGCTGTTTTTT.

This clone was counted between two and nine times. The chain joins TRBV5-1 to TRBJ1-4; tentative D call: TRBD1 (5 bases). Trimming shortened V by 3 bases and J by 3 bases, and 12 bases separated the two germline ends. Germline V gene lookup returns CDR1 SGHRS and CDR2 YFSETQ. The CDR3 has 15 residues. The CDR3 spells CASSSQAGSNEKLFF. The CDR3 DNA sequence: TGCGCCAGCAGCTCCCAGGCAGGGTCTAATGAAAAACTGTTTTTT.

The chain recombines TRBV7-9 with TRBJ1-4, with D perhaps TRBD1 (5 bases). Trimming cost V 5 bases and J 8 bases, with 18 bases left between them. Germline assignment: CDR1 SEHNR and CDR2 FQNEAQ (reference sequence). The length of the CDR3 is 15 residues. The CDR3 coding sequence is TGTGCCAGCAGCCTAGGAAAGGGGAGGATGGAAAAACTGTTTTTT. Translation gives CASSLGKGRMEKLFF.

The J gene is TRBJ2-2, the V gene TRBV9; D remains unclear. The CDR3 covers 13 residues. Germline-derived CDR1 and CDR2 are SGDLS and YYNGEE. V was shortened by 3 bases and J by 1 base, with 4 bases between the two germline ends. CDR3 in amino acids: CASSALNTGELFF. CDR3 sequence (DNA): TGTGCCAGCAGCGCACTGAACACCGGGGAGCTGTTTTTT.